The following is a T cell receptor (beta chain) sequence with its context. Trimming took off 6 bases at V and 4 bases at J, with 12 bases between the two ends. Looked up from germline, CDR1 is MNHEY and CDR2 is SVGAGI. This CDR3 spans 13 amino acids. The table came from immunoSEQ multiplex PCR; TCRdb's copy has only in-frame clones and leaves some out. The table has about 99,000 clones, around 92% seen once. These data are taken from a study of blood T cell repertoires in COVID-19. Background on the study: Acute and convalescent COVID-19 specimens originated in the United States, Italy and Spain.

Sequenced sample: peripheral blood. V gene TRBV6-5 combines with J gene TRBJ1-2; D remains ambiguous. The clonotype was recovered from a woman aged 60 to 75 with acute or convalescent COVID-19. The CDR3 reads CASRPLTVYGYTF. DNA for the CDR3: TGTGCCAGCAGGCCACTTACAGTCTATGGCTACACCTTC.